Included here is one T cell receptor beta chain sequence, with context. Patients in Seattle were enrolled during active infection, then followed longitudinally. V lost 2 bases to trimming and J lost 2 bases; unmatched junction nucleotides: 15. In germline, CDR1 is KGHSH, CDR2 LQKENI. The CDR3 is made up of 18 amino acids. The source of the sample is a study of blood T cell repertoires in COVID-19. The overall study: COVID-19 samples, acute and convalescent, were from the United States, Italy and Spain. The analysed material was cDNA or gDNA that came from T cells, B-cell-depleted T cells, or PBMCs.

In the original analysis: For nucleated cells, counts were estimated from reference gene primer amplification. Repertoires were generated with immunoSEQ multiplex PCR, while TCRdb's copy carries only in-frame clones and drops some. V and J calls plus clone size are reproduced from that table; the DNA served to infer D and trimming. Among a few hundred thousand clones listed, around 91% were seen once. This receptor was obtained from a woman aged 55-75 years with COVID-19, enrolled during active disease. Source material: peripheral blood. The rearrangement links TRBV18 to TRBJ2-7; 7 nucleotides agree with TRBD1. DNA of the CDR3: TGTGCCAGCTCACCAGCCGTACCGCAATCGGGACAGCCCTACGAGCAGTACTTC. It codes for CASSPAVPQSGQPYEQYF.